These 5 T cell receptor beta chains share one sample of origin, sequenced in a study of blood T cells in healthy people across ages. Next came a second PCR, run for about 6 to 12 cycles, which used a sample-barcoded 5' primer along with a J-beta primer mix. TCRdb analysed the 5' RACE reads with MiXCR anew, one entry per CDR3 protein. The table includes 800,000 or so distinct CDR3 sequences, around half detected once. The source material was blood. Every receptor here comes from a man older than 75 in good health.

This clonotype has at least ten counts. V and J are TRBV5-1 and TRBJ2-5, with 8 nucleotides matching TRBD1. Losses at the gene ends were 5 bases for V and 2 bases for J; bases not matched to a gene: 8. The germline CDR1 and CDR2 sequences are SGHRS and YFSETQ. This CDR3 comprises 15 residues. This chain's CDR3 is CASSSAGGVQETQYF. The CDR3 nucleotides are TGCGCCAGCAGTTCGGCAGGGGGCGTTCAAGAGACCCAGTACTTC.

Written as DNA, the CDR3 is TGTGCCAGCAGCCTCCCCCCCCGCGCAGCTAGGGACACCGGGGAGCTGTTTTTT. Amino acid sequence: CASSLPPRAARDTGELFF. The chain employs TRBV11-3 and TRBJ2-2, with D uncertain. The V gene lost 5 bases and the J gene lost 3 bases, with 22 bases spanning the gap. The V gene's germline CDR1 is SGHNT and CDR2 YENEEA. This CDR3 is 18 amino acids long.

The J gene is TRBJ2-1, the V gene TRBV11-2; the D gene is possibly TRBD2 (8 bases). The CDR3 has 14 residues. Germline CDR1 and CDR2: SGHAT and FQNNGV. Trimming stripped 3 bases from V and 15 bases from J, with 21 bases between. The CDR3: CASSFGGARGRMFF. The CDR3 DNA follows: TGTGCCAGCAGCTTCGGGGGGGCTAGGGGGCGTATGTTCTTC.

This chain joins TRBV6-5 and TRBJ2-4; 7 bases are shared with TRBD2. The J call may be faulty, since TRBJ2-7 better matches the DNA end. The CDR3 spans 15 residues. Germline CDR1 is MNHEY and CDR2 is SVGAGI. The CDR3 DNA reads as TGTGCCAGCAGTTCCCCGGGGGGTATGGGCTACGAGCAGTACTTC. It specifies CASSSPGGMGYEQYF.

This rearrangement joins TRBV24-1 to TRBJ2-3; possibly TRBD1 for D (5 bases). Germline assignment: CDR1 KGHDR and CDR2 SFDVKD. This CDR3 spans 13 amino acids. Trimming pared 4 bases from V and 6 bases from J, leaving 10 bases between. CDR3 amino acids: CATSESGRDTQYF. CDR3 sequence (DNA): TGTGCCACCAGTGAATCAGGGCGCGATACGCAGTATTTT.